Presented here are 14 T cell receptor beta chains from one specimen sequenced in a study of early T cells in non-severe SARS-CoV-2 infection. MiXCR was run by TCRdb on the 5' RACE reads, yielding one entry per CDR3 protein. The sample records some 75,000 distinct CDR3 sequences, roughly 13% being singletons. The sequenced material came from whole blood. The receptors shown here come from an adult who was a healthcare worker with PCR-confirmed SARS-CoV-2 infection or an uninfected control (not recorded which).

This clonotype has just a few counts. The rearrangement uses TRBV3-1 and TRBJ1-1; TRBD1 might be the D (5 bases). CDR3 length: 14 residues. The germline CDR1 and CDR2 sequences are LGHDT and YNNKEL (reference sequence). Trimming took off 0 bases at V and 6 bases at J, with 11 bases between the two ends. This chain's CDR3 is CASSQDRGVSEAFF. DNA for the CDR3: TGTGCCAGCAGCCAAGATCGGGGGGTCTCTGAAGCTTTCTTT.

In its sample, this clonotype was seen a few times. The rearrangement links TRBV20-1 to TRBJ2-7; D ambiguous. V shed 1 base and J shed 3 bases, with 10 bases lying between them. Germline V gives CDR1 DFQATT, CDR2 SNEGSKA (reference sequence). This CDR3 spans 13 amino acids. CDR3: CSARGPYVYEQYF. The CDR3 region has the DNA TGCAGTGCTAGAGGTCCATACGTCTACGAGCAGTACTTC.

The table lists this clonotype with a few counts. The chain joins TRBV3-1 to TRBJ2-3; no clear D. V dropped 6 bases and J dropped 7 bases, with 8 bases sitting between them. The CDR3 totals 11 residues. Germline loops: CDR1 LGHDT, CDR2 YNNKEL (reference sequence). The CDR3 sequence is CASRGPNTQYF. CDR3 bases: TGTGCCAGCAGGGGTCCAAATACGCAGTATTTT.

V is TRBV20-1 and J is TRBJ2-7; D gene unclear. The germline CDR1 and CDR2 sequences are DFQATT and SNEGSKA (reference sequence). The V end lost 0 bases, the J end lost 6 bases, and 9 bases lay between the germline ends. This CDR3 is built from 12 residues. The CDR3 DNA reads TGCAGTGCTAGAGATGTGAAGGGCGAGCAGTACTTC. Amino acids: CSARDVKGEQYF.

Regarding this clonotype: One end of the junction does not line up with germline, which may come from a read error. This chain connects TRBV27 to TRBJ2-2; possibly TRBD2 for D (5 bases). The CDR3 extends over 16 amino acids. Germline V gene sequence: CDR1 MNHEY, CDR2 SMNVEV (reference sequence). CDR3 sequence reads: CASSLSRRINTGELSF. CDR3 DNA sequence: TGTGCCAGCAGTTTATCGCGCAGGATAAACACCGGGGAGCTGTCTTTT.

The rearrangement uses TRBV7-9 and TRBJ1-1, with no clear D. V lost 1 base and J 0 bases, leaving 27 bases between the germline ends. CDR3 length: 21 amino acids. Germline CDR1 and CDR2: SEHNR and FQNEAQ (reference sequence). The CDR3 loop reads CASSLVRPGSPRPNMNTEAFF. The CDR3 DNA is TGTGCCAGCAGCTTAGTAAGACCGGGTAGTCCCAGACCGAATATGAACACTGAAGCTTTCTTT.

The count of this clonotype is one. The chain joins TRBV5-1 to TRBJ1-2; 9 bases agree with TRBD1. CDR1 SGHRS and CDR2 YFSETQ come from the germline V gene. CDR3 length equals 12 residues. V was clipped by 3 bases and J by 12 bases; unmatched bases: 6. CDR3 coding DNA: TGCGCCAGCAGCTCCGCCGGGACAGGGCACACCTTC. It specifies CASSSAGTGHTF.

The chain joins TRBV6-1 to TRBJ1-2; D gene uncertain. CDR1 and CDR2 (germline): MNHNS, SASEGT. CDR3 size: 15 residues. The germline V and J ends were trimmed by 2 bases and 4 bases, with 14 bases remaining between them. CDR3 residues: CASSEISGSGYGYTF. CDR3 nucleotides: TGTGCCAGCAGTGAAATTTCGGGTTCTGGCTATGGCTACACCTTC.

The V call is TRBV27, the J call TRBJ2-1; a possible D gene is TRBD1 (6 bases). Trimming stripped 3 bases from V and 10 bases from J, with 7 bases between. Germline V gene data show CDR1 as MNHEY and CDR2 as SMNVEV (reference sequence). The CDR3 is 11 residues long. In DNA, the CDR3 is TGTGCCAGCAGTTTGGGGACAGAGCAGTTCTTC. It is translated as CASSLGTEQFF.

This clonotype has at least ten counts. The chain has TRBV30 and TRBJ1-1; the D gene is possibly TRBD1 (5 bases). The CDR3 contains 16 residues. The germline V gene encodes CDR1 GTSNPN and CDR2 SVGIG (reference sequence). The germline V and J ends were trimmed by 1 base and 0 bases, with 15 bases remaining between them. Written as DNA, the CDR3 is TGTGCCTGGAGTGGTCCAGGGATACACATGAACACTGAAGCTTTCTTT. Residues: CAWSGPGIHMNTEAFF.

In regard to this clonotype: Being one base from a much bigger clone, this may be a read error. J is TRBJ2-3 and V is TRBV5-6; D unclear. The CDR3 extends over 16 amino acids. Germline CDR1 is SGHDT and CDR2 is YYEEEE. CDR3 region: CVSSLGSRWSPDTQYF. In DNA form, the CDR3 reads TGTGTCAGCAGCTTGGGTTCTAGATGGTCCCCAGATACGCAGTATTTT.

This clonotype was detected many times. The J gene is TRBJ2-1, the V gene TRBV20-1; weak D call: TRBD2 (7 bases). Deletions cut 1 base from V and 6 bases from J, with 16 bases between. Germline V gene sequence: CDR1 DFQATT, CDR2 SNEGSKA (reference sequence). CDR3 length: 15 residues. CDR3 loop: CSARGWGGHFNEQFF. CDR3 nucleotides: TGCAGTGCTAGAGGTTGGGGGGGCCATTTCAATGAGCAGTTCTTC.

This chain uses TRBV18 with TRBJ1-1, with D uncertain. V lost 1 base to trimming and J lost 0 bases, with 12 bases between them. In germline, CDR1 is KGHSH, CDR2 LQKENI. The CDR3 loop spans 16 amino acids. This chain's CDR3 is CASSPLLADLNTEAFF. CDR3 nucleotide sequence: TGTGCCAGCTCACCACTTCTAGCGGATTTGAACACTGAAGCTTTCTTT.

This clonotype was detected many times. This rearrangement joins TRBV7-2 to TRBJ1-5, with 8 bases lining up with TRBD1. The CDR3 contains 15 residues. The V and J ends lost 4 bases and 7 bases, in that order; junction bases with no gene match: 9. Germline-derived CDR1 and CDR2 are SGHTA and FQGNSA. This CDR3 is CASSSGQGGVQPQHF. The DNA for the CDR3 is TGTGCCAGCAGCTCCGGACAGGGCGGTGTGCAGCCCCAGCATTTT.